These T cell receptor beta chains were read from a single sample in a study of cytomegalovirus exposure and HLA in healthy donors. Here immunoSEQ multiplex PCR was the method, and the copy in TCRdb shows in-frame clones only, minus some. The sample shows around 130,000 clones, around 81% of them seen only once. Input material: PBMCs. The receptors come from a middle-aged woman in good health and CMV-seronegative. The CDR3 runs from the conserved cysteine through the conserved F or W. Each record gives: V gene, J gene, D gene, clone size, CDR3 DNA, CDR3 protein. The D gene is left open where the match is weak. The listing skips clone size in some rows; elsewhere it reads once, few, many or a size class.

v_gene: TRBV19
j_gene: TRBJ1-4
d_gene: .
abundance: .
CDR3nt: TGTGCCAGTAGTATTTATTTTACCAGATCAACTAATGAAAAACTGTTTTTT
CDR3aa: CASSIYFTRSTNEKLFF

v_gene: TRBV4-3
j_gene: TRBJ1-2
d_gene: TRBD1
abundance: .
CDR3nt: TGCGCCAGCAGCCAGGGGAGGACAGGAAACTACACCTTC
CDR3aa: CASSQGRTGNYTF

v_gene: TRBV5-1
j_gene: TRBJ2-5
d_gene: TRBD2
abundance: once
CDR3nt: TGCGCCAGCAGCTCGGGGACTAGCGGGGATGGAGAGACCCAGTACTTC
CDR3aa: CASSSGTSGDGETQYF

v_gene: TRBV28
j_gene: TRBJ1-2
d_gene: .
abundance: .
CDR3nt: TGTGCCAGCAGTCCCACAGGCGGGACCTATGGCTACACCTTC
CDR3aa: CASSPTGGTYGYTF

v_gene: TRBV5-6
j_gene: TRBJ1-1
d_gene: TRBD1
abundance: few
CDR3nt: TGTGCCAGCAGCTTATGGGACAGGGAGGCTGAAGCTTTCTTT
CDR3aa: CASSLWDREAEAFF

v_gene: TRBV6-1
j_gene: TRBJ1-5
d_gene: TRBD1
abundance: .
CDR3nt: TGTGCCAGCAGTGCCGGGACAGGGACTAGCAATCAGCCCCAGCATTTT
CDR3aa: CASSAGTGTSNQPQHF

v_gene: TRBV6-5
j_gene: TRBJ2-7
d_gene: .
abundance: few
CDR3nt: TGTGCCAGCAGTACAACGACAGGAGACGAGCAGTACTTC
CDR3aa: CASSTTTGDEQYF

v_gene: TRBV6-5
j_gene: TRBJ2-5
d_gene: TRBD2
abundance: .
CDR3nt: TGTGCCAGCAGTTACTCTAGCGGGGCCGGGGAGACCCAGTACTTC
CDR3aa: CASSYSSGAGETQYF

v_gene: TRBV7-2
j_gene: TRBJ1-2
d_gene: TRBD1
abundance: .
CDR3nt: TGTGCCAGCAGCAAAGCGAGGACAGGGGAGGAGTATGGCTACACCTTC
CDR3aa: CASSKARTGEEYGYTF

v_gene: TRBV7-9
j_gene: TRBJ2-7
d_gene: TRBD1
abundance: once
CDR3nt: TGTGCCAGCAGCTCGGGACAGGGGGCCGGCTACGAGCAGTACTTC
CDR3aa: CASSSGQGAGYEQYF

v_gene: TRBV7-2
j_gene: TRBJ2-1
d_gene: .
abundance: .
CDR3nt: TGTGCCAGCAGCTTAGTACCAGCCTACAATGAGCAGTTCTTC
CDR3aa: CASSLVPAYNEQFF

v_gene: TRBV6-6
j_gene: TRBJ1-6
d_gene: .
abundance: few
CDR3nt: TGTGCCAGCAGTTACGATTCAGGTTCTGGCTCACCCCTCCACTTT
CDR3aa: CASSYDSGSGSPLHF

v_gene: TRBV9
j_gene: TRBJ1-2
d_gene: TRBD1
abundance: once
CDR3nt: TGTGCCAGCAGCGCAGCAGGGGGGCAAGGGTATGGCTACACCTTC
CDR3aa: CASSAAGGQGYGYTF

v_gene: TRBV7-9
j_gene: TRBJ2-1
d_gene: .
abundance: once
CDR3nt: TGTGCCAGCAGCTTAGTTAGCAGCTCCTACAATGAGCAGTTCTTC
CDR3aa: CASSLVSSSYNEQFF

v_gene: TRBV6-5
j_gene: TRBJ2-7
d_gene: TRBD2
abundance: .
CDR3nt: TGTGCCAGCAGTTACTCAGCGGGAGGCTTCTACGAGCAGTACTTC
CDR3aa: CASSYSAGGFYEQYF

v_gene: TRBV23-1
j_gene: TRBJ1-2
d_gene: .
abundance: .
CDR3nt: TGCGCCAGCCCCCCCTTCACGGGGGATGGAAGGCACACCTTC
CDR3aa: CASPPFTGDGRHTF

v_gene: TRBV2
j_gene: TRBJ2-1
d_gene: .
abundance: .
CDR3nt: TGTGCCAGCAGGGGCCCAGGGTATTTATTCTTC
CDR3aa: CASRGPGYLFF

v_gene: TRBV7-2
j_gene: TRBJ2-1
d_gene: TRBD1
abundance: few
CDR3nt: TGTGCCAGCAGCTCGACAGGGTTTAACCACAATGAGCAGTTCTTC
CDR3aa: CASSSTGFNHNEQFF

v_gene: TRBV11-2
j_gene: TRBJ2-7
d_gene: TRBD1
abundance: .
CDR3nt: TGTGCCAGCAGCTTAGGAGGGGGACAGGGGGACGAGCAGTACTTC
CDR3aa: CASSLGGGQGDEQYF

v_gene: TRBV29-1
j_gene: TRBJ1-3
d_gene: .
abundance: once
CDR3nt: TGCAGCGTACAGATTGGGACATCCGGAAACACCATATATTTT
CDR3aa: CSVQIGTSGNTIYF

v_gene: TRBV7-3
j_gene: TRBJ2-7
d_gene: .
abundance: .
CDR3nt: TGTGCCAGCAGCTCCCAGGGCATTTCCTCCTACGAGCAGTACTTC
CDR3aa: CASSSQGISSYEQYF

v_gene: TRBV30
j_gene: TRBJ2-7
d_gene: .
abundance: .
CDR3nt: TGTGCCTGGAGTCTAATATCGGGCTACGAGCAGTACTTC
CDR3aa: CAWSLISGYEQYF

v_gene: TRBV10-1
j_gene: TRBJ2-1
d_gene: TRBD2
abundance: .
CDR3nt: TGCGCCAGCAGTTTTAAGCGGGGGACGGACAATGAGCAGTTCTTC
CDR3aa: CASSFKRGTDNEQFF

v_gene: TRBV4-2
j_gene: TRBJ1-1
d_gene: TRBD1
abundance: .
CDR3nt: TGTGCCAGCAGCCACTTCATACTAGGGACAGGTCGAAAAAACACTGAAGCTTTCTTT
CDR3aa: CASSHFILGTGRKNTEAFF

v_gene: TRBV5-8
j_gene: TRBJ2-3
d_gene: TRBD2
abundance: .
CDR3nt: TGTGCCAGCAGCTTGACTAGCGGGGGTTCGGATACGCAGTATTTT
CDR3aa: CASSLTSGGSDTQYF

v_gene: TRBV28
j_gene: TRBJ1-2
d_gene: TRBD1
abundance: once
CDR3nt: TGTGCCAGCTACGGGACAGGGTCCAACTATGGCTACACCTTC
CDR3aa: CASYGTGSNYGYTF

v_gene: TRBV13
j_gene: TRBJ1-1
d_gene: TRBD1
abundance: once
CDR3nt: TGTGCCAGCAGCTCACCGGGACAGGGGGTTAACACTGAAGCTTTCTTT
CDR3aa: CASSSPGQGVNTEAFF

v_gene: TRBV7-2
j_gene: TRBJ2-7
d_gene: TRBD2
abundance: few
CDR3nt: TGTGCCAGCAGCTTAGGGGCCCTAGCGGGGGGGGCCGAGCAGTACTTC
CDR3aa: CASSLGALAGGAEQYF

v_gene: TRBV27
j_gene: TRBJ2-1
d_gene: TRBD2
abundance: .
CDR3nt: TGTGCCAGCAGTTCCGGGACTAGCGGGAGATACAATGAGCAGTTCTTC
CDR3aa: CASSSGTSGRYNEQFF

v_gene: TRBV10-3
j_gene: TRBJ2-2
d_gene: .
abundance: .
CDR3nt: TGTGCCATCAGTGAGCAAAACATCCCCGGGGAGCTGTTTTTT
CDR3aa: CAISEQNIPGELFF

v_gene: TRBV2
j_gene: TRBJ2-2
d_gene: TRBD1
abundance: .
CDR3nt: TGTGCCAGCAGTGAGGTCGGGACAGGGAGCACCGGGGAGCTGTTTTTT
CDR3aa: CASSEVGTGSTGELFF

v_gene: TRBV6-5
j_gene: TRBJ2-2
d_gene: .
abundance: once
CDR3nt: TGTGCCAGCAGTTACTGGACTACCGGGGAGCTGTTTTTT
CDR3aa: CASSYWTTGELFF

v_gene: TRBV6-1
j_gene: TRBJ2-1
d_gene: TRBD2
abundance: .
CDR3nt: TGTGCCAGCAGTTATATGGGCGGGGGCAATGAGCAGTTCTTC
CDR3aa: CASSYMGGGNEQFF

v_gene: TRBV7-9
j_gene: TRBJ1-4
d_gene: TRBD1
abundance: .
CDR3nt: TGTGCCAGCAGCTCACCGGGACAGGGCCAAAAACTGTTTTTT
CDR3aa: CASSSPGQGQKLFF

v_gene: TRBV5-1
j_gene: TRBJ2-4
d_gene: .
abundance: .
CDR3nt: TGCGCCAGCAGCGACTCCTTTGGCGGGATGGGGGCCAAAAACATTCAGTACTTC
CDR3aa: CASSDSFGGMGAKNIQYF

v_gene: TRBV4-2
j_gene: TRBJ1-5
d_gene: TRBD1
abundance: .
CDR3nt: TGTGCCAGCAGCCAACCAGGGGGCGCAGGTCAGCCCCAGCATTTT
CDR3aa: CASSQPGGAGQPQHF

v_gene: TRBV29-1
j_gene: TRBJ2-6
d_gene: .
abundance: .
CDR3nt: TGCAGCGTTGATATCTCTGGGGCCAACGTCCTGACTTTC
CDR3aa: CSVDISGANVLTF

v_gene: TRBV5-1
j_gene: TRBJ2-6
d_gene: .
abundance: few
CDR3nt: TGCGCCAGCAGCTTGGCTAGCTCTGGGGCCAACGTCCTGACTTTC
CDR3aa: CASSLASSGANVLTF